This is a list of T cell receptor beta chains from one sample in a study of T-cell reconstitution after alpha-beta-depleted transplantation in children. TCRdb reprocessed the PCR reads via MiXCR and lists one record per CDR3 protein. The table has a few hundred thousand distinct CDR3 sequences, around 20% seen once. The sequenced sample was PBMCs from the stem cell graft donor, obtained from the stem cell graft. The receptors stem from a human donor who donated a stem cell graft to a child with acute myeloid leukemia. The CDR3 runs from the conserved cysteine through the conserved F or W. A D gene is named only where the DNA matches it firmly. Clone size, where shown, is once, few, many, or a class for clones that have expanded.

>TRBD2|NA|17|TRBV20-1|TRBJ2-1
TGCAGTGCTGGAGAGGCTAGACTAGCGCTGGGCCTAAATGAGCAGTTCTTC
CSAGEARLALGLNEQFF
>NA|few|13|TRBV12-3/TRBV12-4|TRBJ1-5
TGTGCCAGCTCCCGGGAGCGGAATCAGCCCCAGCATTTT
CASSRERNQPQHF
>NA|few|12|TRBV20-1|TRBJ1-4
TGCAGTGCTAGGGGGACACCAGAAAAACTGTTTTTT
CSARGTPEKLFF
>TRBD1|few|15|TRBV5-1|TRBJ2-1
TGCGCCAGCAGCTTCAGACAGGGCTGGGAGAATGAGCAGTTCTTC
CASSFRQGWENEQFF
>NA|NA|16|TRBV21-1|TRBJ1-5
TGTGCCAGCAGCAAAGAGGGGGGAAAGGGGGATCAGCCCCAGCATTTT
CASSKEGGKGDQPQHF
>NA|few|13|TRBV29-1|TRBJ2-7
TGCAGCGTTAAAACAGGGCAAAGCTACGAGCAGTACTTC
CSVKTGQSYEQYF
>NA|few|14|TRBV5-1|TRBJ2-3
TGCGCCAGCAGCTTGGGAGGGGAGGCAGATACGCAGTATTTT
CASSLGGEADTQYF
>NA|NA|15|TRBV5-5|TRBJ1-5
TGTGCCAGCAGCCTACTCGGGGACGATAATCAGCCCCAGCATTTT
CASSLLGDDNQPQHF
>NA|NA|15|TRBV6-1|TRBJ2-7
TGTGCCAGCAGTGCGGGACCCGGGGAATCCTACGAGCAGTACTTC
CASSAGPGESYEQYF
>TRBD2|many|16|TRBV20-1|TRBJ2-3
TGCAGTGCTAGGGCGACTAGCGGTCCTAGCACAGATACGCAGTATTTT
CSARATSGPSTDTQYF
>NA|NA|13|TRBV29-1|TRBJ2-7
TGCAGTATGACGTTCGGTGCCTCCTACGAGCAGTACTTC
CSMTFGASYEQYF
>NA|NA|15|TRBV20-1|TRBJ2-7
TGCAGTGCCGACGACCGGAACCGATCTACCTACGAGCAGTACTTC
CSADDRNRSTYEQYF
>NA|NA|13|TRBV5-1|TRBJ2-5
TGCGCCAGCACGGGGGACTCGAGGGAGACCCAGTACTTC
CASTGDSRETQYF
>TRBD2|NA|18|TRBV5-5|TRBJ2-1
TGTGCCAGCAGCTTGAGGTACCAATTGGCGGGAGCTGGCAATGAGCAGTTCTTC
CASSLRYQLAGAGNEQFF
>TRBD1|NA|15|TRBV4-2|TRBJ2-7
TGTGCCAGCAGCCAAGATGTCGACAGGGCCTACGAGCAGTACTTC
CASSQDVDRAYEQYF
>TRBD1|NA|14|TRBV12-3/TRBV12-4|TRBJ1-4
TGTGCCAGCAGTCCCGGACAGGGTTCGGAAAAACTGTTTTTT
CASSPGQGSEKLFF
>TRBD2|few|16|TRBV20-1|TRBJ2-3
TGCAGTGCCGAATTTTCCGGGACTAGCGGGACAGATACGCAGTATTTT
CSAEFSGTSGTDTQYF
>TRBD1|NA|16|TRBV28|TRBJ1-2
TGTGCCAGCAGTTTAGGAGGGGGGACAGGAGCATATGGCTACACCTTC
CASSLGGGTGAYGYTF
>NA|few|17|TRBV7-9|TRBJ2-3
TGTGCCAGCAGCCTAGGCCGGACCTATACTAGCACAGATACGCAGTATTTT
CASSLGRTYTSTDTQYF
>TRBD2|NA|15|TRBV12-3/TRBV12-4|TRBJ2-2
TGTGCCAGCAGCGGGACTAGCGGGAGAACCGGGGAGCTGTTTTTT
CASSGTSGRTGELFF
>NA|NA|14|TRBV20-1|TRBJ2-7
TGCAGTGCGTTGGGTGGGGGGACCAACTACGAGCAGTACTTC
CSALGGGTNYEQYF
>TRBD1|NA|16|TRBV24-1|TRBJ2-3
TGTGCCACCAGAACCGCGCCGGGACAGGGCTCCGATACGCAGTATTTT
CATRTAPGQGSDTQYF
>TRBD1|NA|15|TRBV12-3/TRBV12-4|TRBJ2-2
TGTGCCAGCAGGCCGACAGGGTCGAACACCGGGGAGCTGTTTTTT
CASRPTGSNTGELFF
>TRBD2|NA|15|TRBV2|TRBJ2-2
TGTGCCAGCAGTGAAAGGGTTCTAGCGGTAGGGGAGCTGTTTTTT
CASSERVLAVGELFF
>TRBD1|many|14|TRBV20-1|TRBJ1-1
TGCAGTGCCAACCGGGACAGCTGGAACACTGAAGCTTTCTTT
CSANRDSWNTEAFF
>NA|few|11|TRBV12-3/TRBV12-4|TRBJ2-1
TGTGCCAGCAATCTAATACATGAGCAGTTCTTC
CASNLIHEQFF
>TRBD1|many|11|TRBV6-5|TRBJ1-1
TGTGCCAGCAGCTCGACAGGGGAAGCTTTCTTT
CASSSTGEAFF
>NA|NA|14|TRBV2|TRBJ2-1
TGTGCCAGCAGTCGTGAGAGCTCCTACAATGAGCAGTTCTTC
CASSRESSYNEQFF